Sequencing of this T cell receptor (beta chain) was carried out in a study of cytomegalovirus exposure and HLA in healthy donors. V was pared by 5 bases and J by 5 bases, with 11 bases of the junction left unmatched. The CDR3 sequence is 16 residues long. CDR1 SEHNR and CDR2 FQNEAQ come from the germline V gene (reference sequence). Both 60 Vbeta primers and 13 Jbeta primers went into the PCR. This table comes from immunoSEQ multiplex PCR, and its TCRdb copy is limited to in-frame clones, with some not included. The top ten hold roughly 5.2% of the sample, which has around 180,000 clones, about 84% seen once.

The TCR sequence derives from a man in his late teens or twenties in good health and CMV-seronegative. The sequenced material came from PBMCs. V is TRBV7-9 and J is TRBJ2-5, with 10 positions matching TRBD1. CDR3 amino acids: CASSDSDRGGGETQYF. The DNA for the CDR3 is TGTGCCAGCAGCGACTCGGACAGGGGGGGCGGGGAGACCCAGTACTTC.